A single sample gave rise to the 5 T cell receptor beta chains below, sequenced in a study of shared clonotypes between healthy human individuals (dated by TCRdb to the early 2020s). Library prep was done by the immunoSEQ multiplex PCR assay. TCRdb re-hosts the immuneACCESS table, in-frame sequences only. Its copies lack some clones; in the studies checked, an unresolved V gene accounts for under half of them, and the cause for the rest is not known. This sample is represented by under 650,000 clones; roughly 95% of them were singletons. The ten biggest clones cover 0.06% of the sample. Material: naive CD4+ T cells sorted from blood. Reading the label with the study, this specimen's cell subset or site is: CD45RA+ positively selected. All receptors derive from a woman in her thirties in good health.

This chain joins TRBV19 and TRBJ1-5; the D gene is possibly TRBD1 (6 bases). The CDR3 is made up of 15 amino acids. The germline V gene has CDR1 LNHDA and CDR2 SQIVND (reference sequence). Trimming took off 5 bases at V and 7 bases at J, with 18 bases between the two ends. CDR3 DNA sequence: TGTGCCAGTAGTCAATCACAGGGCCTCGGGCAGCCCCAGCATTTT. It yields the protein CASSQSQGLGQPQHF.

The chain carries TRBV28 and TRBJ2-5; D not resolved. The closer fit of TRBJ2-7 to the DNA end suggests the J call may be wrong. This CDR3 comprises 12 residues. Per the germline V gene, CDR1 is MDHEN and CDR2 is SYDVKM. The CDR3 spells CASSLGRYEQYF. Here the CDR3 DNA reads TGTGCCAGCAGTTTAGGCCGATACGAGCAGTACTTC.

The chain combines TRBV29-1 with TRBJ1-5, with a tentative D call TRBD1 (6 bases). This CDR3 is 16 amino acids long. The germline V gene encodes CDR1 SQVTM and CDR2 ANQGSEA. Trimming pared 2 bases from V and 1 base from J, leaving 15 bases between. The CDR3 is CSVEIRGSTSNQPQHF. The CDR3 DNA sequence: TGCAGCGTTGAAATTAGGGGGAGTACGAGCAATCAGCCCCAGCATTTT.

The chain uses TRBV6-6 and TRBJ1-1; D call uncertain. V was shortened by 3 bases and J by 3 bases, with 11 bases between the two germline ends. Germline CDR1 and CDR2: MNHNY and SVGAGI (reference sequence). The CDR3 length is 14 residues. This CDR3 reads CASSYRPLHTEAFF. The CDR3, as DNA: TGTGCCAGCAGTTATCGACCGTTGCACACTGAAGCTTTCTTT.

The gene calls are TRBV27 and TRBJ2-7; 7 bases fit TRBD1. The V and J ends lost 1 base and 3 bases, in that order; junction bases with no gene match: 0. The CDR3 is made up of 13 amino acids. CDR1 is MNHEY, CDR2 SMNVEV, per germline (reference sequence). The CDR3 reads CASSLYRGYEQYF. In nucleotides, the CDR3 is TGTGCCAGCAGTTTATACAGGGGCTACGAGCAGTACTTC.